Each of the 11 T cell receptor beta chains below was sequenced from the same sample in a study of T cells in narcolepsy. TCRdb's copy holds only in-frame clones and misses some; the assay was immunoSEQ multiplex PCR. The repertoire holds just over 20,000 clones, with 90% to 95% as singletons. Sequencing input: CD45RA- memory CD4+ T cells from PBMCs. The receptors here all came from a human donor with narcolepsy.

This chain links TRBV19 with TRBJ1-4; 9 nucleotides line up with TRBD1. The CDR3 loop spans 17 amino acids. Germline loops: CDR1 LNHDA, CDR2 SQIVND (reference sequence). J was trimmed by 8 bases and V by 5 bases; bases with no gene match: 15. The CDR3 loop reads CASSAPNHRGLAEKLFF. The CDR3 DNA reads TGTGCCAGTAGTGCTCCAAACCACAGGGGGCTGGCGGAAAAACTGTTTTTT.

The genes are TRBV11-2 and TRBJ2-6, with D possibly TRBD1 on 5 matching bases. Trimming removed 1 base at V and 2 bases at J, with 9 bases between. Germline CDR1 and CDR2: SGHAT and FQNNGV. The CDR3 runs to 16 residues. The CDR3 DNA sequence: TGTGCCAGCAGCTTAGTTAGGGGCGCTGGGGCCAACGTCCTGACTTTC. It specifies CASSLVRGAGANVLTF.

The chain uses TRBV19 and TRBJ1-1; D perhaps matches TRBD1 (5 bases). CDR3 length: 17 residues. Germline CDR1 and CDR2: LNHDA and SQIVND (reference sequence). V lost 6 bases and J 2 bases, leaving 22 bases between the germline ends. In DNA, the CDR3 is TGTGCCAGTAGAGACCCCCTACGACAGCGGAGAAACACTGAAGCTTTCTTT. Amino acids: CASRDPLRQRRNTEAFF.

The DNA of the CDR3 is TGTGCCTGGAGTACAGGGGGCTCTGGAAACACCATATATTTT. Residues: CAWSTGGSGNTIYF. This chain joins TRBV30 and TRBJ1-3; 8 nucleotides line up with TRBD1. The length of the CDR3 is 14 residues. Germline V gene data show CDR1 as GTSNPN and CDR2 as SVGIG (reference sequence). Germline trimming cut 2 bases from V and 0 bases from J; bases unmatched to any gene: 0.

This CDR3 is CASSLGQFSYEQYF. The CDR3 DNA reads TGTGCCAGCAGCTTAGGTCAGTTCTCCTACGAGCAGTACTTC. This chain joins TRBV11-2 and TRBJ2-7; D remains unclear. Germline V gene lookup returns CDR1 SGHAT and CDR2 FQNNGV. Trimming cost V 1 base and J 0 bases, with 7 bases left between them. The CDR3 runs 14 residues.

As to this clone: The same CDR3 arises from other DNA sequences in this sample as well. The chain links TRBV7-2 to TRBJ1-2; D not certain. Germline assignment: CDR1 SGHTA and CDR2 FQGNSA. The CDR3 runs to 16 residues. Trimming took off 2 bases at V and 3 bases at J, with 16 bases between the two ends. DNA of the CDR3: TGTGCCAGCAGCTTATCGCAGGCTTGGCGGCACTATGGCTACACCTTC. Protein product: CASSLSQAWRHYGYTF. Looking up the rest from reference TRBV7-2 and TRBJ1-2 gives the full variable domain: GAGVSQSPSNKVTEKGKDVELRCDPISGHTALYWYRQSLGQGLEFLIYFQGNSAPDKSGLPSDRFSAERTGGSVSTLTIQRTQQEDSAVYLCASSLSQAWRHYGYTFGSGTRLTVV.

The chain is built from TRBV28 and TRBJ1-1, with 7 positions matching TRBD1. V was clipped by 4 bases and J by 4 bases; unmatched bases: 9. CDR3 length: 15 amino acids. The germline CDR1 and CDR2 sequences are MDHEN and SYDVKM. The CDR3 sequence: CASSSRAGGRTEAFF. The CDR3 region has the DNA TGTGCCAGCAGTTCCAGGGCAGGGGGTCGCACTGAAGCTTTCTTT. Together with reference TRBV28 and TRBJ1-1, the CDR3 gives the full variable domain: DVKVTQSSRYLVKRTGEKVFLECVQDMDHENMFWYRQDPGLGLRLIYFSYDVKMKEKGDIPEGYSVSREKKERFSLILESASTNQTSMYLCASSSRAGGRTEAFFGQGTRLTVV.

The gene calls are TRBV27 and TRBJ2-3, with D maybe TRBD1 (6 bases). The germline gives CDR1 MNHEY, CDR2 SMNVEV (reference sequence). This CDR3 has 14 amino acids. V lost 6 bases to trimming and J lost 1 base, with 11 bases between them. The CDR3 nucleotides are TGTGCCAGCAGGTACAGGACAGGCACAGATACGCAGTATTTT. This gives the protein CASRYRTGTDTQYF.

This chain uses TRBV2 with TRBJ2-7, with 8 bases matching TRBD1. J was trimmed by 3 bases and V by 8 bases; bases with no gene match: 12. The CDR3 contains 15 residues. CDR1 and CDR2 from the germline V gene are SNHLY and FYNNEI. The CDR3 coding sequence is TGTGCCAGCTCCCCTAGGACAGGGAACCTCTACGAGCAGTACTTC. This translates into CASSPRTGNLYEQYF.

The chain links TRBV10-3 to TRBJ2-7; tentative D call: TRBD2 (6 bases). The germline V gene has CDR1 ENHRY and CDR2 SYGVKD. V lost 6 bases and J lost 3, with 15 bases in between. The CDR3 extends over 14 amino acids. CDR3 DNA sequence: TGTGCCATCAGACCGGGATTGCGGGACTACGAGCAGTACTTC. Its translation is CAIRPGLRDYEQYF.

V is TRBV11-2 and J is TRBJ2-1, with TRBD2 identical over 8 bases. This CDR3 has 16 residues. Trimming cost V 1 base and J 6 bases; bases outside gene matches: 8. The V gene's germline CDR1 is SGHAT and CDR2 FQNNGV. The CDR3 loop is CASSLGLGGAPNEQFF. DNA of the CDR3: TGTGCCAGCAGCTTAGGTCTCGGGGGGGCCCCCAATGAGCAGTTCTTC.